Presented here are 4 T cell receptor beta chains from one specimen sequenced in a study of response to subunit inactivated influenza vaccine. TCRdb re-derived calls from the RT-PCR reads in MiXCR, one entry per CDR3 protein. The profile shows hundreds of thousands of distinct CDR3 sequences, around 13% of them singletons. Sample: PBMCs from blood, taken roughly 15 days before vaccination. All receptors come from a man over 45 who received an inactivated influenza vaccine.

In nucleotides, the CDR3 is TGTGCCATCAGTGAGTCGAGTTCGGGGGTTCAGCCTTACGAGCAGTACTTC. This sequence encodes CAISESSSGVQPYEQYF. This rearrangement joins TRBV10-3 to TRBJ2-7; D may be TRBD2 (6 bases). The CDR3 totals 17 residues. V was shortened by 0 bases and J by 4 bases, with 19 bases between the two germline ends. Germline lookup yields CDR1 ENHRY and CDR2 SYGVKD.

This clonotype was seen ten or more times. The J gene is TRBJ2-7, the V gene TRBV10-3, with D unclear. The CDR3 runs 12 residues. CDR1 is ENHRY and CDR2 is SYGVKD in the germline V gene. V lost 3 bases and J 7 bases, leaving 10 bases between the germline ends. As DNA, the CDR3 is TGTGCCATCAGTGAAACCGGATATGAGCAGTACTTC. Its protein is CAISETGYEQYF.

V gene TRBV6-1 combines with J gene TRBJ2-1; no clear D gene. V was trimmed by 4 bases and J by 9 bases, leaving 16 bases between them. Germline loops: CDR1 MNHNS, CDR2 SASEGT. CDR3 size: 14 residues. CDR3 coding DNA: TGTGCCAGCAGTGTAGCCCTTGAGATGGGTGAGCAGTTCTTC. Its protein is CASSVALEMGEQFF.

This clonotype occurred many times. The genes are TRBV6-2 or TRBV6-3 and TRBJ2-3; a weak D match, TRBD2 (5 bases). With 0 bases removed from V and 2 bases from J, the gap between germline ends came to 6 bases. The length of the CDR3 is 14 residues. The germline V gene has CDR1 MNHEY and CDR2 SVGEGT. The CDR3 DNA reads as TGTGCCAGCAGTTACTCCGGGGACACAGATACGCAGTATTTT. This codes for CASSYSGDTDTQYF.